Listed below are T cell receptor beta chains from one sample, sequenced in a study of T cells in Graves' hyperthyroidism and ophthalmopathy. TCRdb itself ran the multiplex PCR reads through MiXCR, one entry per CDR3 protein. The sample contains approximately 610,000 distinct CDR3 sequences, 16% of which appear only once. The sequenced material came from blood. These receptors were obtained from a woman under 30 with Graves' hyperthyroidism. CDR3s leave out the opening cysteine and the closing phenylalanine or tryptophan. Each record gives: J gene, V gene, CDR3 protein.

TRBJ2-6,TRBV2,ASMGQGTGISGANVLT
TRBJ2-3,TRBV5-1,ASSLTSYGTDTQY
TRBJ2-3,TRBV30,AGLTGSTDTQY
TRBJ2-3,TRBV5-8,ASSRPDRTDTQY
TRBJ1-5,TRBV10-3,AISRDRLSNQPQH
TRBJ2-5,TRBV10-1,ASNRGGPQETQY
TRBJ2-1,TRBV7-7,ASSLKRGEGEQF
TRBJ2-7,TRBV30,ASSSIWGNPYEQY
TRBJ2-3,TRBV14,ASSRTLPGTSGSPDTQY
TRBJ1-6,TRBV5-1,ASSERGLNSPLH
TRBJ2-7,TRBV13,ASSLLAGGPRSHEQY
TRBJ1-4,TRBV12-3/TRBV12-4,ASSLVATNGKLF
TRBJ2-5,TRBV20-1,SARDPKGWETQY
TRBJ1-3,TRBV20-1,SAFPGPGNAIY
TRBJ2-7,TRBV5-1,ASSVDRVGEQY
TRBJ2-6,TRBV7-9,ASSLGSGTGANVLT